This T cell receptor beta chain was sequenced during a study of patients and donors after allogeneic stem cell transplantation. TCRdb passed the RT-PCR reads through MiXCR, listing each CDR3 protein once. The profile shows roughly 200,000 distinct CDR3 sequences, around 41% of them singletons. The V end lost 2 bases, the J end lost 0 bases, and 14 bases lay between the germline ends. From germline, CDR1 is MDHEN and CDR2 SYDVKM. The CDR3 is 17 residues long. The chain joins TRBV28 to TRBJ2-1; D is possibly TRBD1 or TRBD2 (5 bases each). The TCR was taken from a human donor who was either an allogeneic HSCT recipient or a stem cell or donor lymphocyte infusion donor (not recorded which). It is not recorded whose cells these are; they may come from a transplant donor. Sequencing used blood, either unsorted or a sorted T cell fraction (not recorded which). The CDR3 nucleotides read TGTGCCAGCAGTTTAGGGGGAGAGCACTTCTCCTACAATGAGCAGTTCTTC. As protein: CASSLGGEHFSYNEQFF.